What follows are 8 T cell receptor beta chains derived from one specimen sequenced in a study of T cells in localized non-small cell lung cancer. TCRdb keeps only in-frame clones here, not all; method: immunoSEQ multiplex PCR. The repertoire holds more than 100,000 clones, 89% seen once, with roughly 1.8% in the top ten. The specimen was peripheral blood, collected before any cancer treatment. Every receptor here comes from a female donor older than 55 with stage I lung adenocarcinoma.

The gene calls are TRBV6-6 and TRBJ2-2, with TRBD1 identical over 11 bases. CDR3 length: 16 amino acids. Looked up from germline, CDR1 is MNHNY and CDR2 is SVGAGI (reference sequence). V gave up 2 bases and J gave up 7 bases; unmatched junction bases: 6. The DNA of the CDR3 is TGTGCCAGCAGTTACCCTACCGGGACAGGGGGCGGGGAGCTGTTTTTT. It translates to CASSYPTGTGGGELFF.

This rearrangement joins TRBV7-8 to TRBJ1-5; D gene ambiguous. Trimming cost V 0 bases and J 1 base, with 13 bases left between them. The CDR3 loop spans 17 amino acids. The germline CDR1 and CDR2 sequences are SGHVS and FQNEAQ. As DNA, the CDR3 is TGTGCCAGCAGCTTAGCCCCAGTCCCTTCGAGCAATCAGCCCCAGCATTTT. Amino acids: CASSLAPVPSSNQPQHF.

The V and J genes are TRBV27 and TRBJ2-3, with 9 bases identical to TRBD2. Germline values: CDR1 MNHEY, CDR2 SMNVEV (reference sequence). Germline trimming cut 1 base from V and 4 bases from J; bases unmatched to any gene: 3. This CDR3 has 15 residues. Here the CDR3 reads CASSLFAGGPDTQYF. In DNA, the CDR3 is TGTGCCAGCAGTTTATTTGCGGGAGGGCCAGATACGCAGTATTTT.

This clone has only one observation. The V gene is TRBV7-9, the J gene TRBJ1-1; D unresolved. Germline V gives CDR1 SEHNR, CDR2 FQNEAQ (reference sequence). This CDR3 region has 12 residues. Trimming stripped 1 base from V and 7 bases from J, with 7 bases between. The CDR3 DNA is TGTGCCAGCAGCTTAGGATTGGGTGAAGCTTTCTTT. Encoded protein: CASSLGLGEAFF.

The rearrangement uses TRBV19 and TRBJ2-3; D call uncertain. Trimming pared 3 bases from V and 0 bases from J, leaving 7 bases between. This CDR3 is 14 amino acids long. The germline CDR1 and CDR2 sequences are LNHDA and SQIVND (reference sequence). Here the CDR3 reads CASSISASTDTQYF. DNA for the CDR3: TGTGCCAGTAGTATTTCCGCTAGCACAGATACGCAGTATTTT.

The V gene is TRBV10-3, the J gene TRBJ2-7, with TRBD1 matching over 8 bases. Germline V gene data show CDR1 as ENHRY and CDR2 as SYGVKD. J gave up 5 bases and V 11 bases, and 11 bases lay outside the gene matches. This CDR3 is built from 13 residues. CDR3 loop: CAARGQEVNEQYF. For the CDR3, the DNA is TGTGCCGCCCGGGGACAGGAGGTCAACGAGCAGTACTTC.

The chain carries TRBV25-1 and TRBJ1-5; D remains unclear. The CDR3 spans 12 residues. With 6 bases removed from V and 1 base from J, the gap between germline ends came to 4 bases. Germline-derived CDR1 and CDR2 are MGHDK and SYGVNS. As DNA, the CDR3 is TGTGCCAGCAGGGTAAGCAATCAGCCCCAGCATTTT. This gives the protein CASRVSNQPQHF.

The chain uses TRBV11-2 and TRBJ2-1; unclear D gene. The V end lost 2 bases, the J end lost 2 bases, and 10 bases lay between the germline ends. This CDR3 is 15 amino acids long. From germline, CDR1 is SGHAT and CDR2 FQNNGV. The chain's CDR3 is CASSLMARAYNEQFF. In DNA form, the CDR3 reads TGTGCCAGCAGCTTAATGGCTCGCGCCTACAATGAGCAGTTCTTC.